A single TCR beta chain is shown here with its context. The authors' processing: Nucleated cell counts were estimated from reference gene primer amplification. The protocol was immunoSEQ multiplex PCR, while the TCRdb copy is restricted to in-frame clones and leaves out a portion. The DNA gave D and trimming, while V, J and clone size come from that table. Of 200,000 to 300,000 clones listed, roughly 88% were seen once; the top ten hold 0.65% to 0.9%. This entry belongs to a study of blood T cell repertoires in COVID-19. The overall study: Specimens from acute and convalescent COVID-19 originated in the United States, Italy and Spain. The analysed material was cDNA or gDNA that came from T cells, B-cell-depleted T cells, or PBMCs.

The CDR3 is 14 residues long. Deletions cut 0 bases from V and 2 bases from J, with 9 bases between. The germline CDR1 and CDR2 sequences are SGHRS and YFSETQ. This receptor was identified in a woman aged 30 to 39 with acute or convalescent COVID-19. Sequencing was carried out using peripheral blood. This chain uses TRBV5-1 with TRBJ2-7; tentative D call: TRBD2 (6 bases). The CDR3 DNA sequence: TGCGCCAGCAGCTTGGGGACTATGACCTACGAGCAGTACTTC. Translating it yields CASSLGTMTYEQYF.